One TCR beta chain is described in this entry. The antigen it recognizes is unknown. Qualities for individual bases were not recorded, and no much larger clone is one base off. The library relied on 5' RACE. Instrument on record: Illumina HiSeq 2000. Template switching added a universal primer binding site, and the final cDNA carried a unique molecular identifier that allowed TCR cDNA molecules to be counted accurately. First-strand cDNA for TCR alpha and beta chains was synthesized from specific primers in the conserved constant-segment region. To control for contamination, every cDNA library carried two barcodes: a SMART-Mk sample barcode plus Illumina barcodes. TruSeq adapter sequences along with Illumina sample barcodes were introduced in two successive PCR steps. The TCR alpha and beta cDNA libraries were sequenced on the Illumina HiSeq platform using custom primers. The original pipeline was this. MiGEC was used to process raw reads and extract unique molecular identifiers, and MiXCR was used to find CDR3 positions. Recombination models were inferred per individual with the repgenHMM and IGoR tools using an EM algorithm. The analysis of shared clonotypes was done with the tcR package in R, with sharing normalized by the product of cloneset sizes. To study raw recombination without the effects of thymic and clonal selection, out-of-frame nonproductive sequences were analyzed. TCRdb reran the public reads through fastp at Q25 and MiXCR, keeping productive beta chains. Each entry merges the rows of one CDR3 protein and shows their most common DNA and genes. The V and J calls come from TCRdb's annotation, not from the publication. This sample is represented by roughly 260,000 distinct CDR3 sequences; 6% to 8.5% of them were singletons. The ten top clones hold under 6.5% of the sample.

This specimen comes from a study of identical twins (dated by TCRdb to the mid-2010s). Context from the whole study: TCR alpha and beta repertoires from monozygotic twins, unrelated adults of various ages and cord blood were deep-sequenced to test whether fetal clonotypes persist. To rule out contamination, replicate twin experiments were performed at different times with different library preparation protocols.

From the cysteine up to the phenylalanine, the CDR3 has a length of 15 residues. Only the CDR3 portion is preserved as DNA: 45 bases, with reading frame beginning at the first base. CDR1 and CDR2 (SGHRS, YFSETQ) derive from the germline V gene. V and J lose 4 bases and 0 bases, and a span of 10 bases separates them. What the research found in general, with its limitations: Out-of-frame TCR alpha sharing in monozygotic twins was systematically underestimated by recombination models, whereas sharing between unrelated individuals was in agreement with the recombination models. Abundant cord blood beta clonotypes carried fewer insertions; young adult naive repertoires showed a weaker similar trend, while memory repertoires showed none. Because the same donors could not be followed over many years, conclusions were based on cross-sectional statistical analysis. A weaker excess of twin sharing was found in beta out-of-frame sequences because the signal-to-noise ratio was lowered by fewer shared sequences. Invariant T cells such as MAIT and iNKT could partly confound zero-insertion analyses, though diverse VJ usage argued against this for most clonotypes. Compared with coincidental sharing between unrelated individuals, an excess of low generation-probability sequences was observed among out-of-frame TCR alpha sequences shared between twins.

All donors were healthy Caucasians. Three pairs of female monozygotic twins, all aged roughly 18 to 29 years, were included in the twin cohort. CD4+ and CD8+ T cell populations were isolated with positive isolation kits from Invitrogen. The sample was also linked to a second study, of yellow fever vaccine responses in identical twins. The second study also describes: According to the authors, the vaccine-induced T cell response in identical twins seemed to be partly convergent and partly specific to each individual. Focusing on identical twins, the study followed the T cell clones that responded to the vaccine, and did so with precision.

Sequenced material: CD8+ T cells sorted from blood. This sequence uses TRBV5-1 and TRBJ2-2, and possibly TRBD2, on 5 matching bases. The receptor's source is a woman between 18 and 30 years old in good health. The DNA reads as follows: TGCGCCAGCAGCATAGCGAGCGCGAACACCGGGGAGCTGTTTTTT. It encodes CASSIASANTGELFF.